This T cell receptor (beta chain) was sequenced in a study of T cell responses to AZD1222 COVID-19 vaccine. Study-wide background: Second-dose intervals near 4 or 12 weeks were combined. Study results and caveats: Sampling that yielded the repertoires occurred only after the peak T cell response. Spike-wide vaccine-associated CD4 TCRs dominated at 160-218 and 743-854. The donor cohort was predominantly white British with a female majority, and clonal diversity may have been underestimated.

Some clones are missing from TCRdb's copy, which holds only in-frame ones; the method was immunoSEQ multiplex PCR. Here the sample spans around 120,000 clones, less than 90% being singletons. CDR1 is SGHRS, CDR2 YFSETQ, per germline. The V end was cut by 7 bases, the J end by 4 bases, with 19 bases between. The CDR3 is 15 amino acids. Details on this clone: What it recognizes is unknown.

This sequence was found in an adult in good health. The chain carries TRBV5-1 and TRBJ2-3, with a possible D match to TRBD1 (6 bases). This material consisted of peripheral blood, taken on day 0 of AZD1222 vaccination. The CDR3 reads CASFQGPPGADTQYF. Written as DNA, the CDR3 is TGCGCCAGCTTTCAGGGGCCTCCCGGGGCAGATACGCAGTATTTT.